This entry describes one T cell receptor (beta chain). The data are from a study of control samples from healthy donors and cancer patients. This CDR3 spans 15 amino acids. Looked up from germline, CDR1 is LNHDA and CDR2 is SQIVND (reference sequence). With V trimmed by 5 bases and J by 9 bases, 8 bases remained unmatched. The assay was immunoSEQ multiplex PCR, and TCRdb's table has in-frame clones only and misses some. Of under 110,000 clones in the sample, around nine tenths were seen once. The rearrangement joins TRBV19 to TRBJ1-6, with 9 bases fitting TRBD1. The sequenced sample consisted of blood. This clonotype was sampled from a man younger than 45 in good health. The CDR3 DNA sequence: TGTGCCAGTAGTCGGACAGGGGACAACGGTTCACCCCTCCACTTT. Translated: CASSRTGDNGSPLHF.